Presented here are 17 T cell receptor beta chains from one specimen sequenced in a study of cytotoxic CD8 clonotypes in ibrutinib-treated CLL. The data were produced by immunoSEQ multiplex PCR, yet TCRdb's version contains in-frame clones alone and is incomplete. This table holds 250,000 to 350,000 clones, about 72% found once. The sequencing used PBMCs, collected at disease progression, from a patient treated with ibrutinib. These TCRs come from a human donor with chronic lymphocytic leukemia.

The rearrangement uses TRBV18 and TRBJ1-4; D may be TRBD1 (5 bases). V gave up 1 base and J gave up 1 base, with 7 bases separating them. Germline V gives CDR1 KGHSH, CDR2 LQKENI. This CDR3 has 15 amino acids. The CDR3 DNA sequence: TGTGCCAGCTCACCACGGCAGGGAACTAATGAAAAACTGTTTTTT. Translating gives CASSPRQGTNEKLFF.

The chain's CDR3 is CASSPRDRDPGGYTF. The CDR3 DNA sequence: TGTGCCAGCAGTCCCCGGGACAGGGACCCGGGGGGCTACACCTTC. The rearrangement joins TRBV6-6 to TRBJ1-2, with TRBD1 identical over 9 bases. The CDR3 is made up of 15 amino acids. V gave up 5 bases and J gave up 8 bases; unmatched junction bases: 12. Germline V CDR1 and CDR2: MNHNY, SVGAGI (reference sequence).

The count of this clone is one. V is TRBV7-9 and J is TRBJ2-5; D gene unclear. Germline CDR1 and CDR2: SEHNR and FQNEAQ (reference sequence). The length of the CDR3 is 14 residues. V was trimmed by 2 bases and J by 2 bases, leaving 9 bases between them. In DNA, the CDR3 is TGTGCCAGCAGCTTATTGGTCAGACAAGAGACCCAGTACTTC. It specifies CASSLLVRQETQYF. The full variable domain, rest sourced from reference TRBV7-9 and TRBJ2-5, is DTGVSQNPRHKITKRGQNVTFRCDPISEHNRLYWYRQTLGQGPEFLTYFQNEAQLEKSRLLSDRFSAERPKGSFSTLEIQRTEQGDSAMYLCASSLLVRQETQYFGPGTRLLVL.

J is TRBJ2-7 and V is TRBV9; TRBD1 matches 9 bases. Trimming cost V 3 bases and J 3 bases; bases outside gene matches: 4. CDR1 is SGDLS and CDR2 is YYNGEE in the germline V gene. The CDR3 contains 14 residues. CDR3: CASSAGQGNYEQYF. CDR3 DNA: TGTGCCAGCAGCGCGGGACAGGGCAACTACGAGCAGTACTTC.

The chain uses TRBV6-5 and TRBJ2-7, with 10 bases identical to TRBD1. This CDR3 is 14 amino acids long. V trimming: 6 bases; J trimming: 7 bases; junction bases outside the gene matches: 9. Looked up from germline, CDR1 is MNHEY and CDR2 is SVGAGI. This CDR3 is CASSRQGARGEQYF. The DNA of the CDR3 is TGTGCCAGCAGCCGACAGGGGGCGAGAGGGGAGCAGTACTTC.

This chain joins TRBV15 and TRBJ2-7; D is unresolved. V lost 2 bases to trimming and J lost 2 bases, with 13 bases between them. This CDR3 region has 15 residues. Germline V gene data show CDR1 as LNHNV and CDR2 as YYDKDF (reference sequence). CDR3 sequence: CATSRRPSTAYEQYF. As DNA, the CDR3 is TGTGCCACCAGCAGACGCCCAAGTACAGCCTACGAGCAGTACTTC. Drawing the rest from reference TRBV15 and TRBJ2-7, the complete variable domain is DAMVIQNPRYQVTQFGKPVTLSCSQTLNHNVMYWYQQKSSQAPKLLFHYYDKDFNNEADTPDNFQSRRPNTSFCFLDIRSPGLGDTAMYLCATSRRPSTAYEQYFGPGTRLTVT.

J is TRBJ2-7 and V is TRBV18; TRBD1 aligns across 9 bases. Germline V CDR1 and CDR2: KGHSH, LQKENI. The junction had 5 bases not matched to a gene; V was cut back by 2 bases and J by 6 bases. The CDR3 runs to 14 residues. CDR3 in amino acids: CASSPGTGISEQYF. The CDR3 DNA is TGTGCCAGCTCACCAGGGACAGGGATCTCCGAGCAGTACTTC.

The chain is built from TRBV30 and TRBJ1-2, with TRBD1 identical over 7 bases. Trimming at V came to 3 bases and at J to 4 bases, leaving 8 bases not matched to a gene. The CDR3 consists of 14 residues. Germline CDR1 is GTSNPN and CDR2 is SVGIG (reference sequence). The CDR3 region has the DNA TGTGCCTGGAGAGAGGGGGCGGTAGGCTATGGCTACACCTTC. It yields the protein CAWREGAVGYGYTF.

The rearrangement links TRBV2 to TRBJ2-5, with 8 bases fitting TRBD2. CDR1 and CDR2 (germline): SNHLY, FYNNEI. Trimming removed 3 bases from V and 1 base from J; junction bases left unmatched: 4. The CDR3 is made up of 15 amino acids. CDR3 coding DNA: TGTGCCAGCAGTGACCGGGGGGGCAGCCAAGAGACCCAGTACTTC. Encoded protein: CASSDRGGSQETQYF.

The V gene is TRBV15, the J gene TRBJ2-1, with D maybe TRBD1 (6 bases). The V and J ends lost 0 bases and 6 bases respectively, with 21 bases between them. Germline V CDR1 and CDR2: LNHNV, YYDKDF (reference sequence). CDR3 length: 18 residues. The chain's CDR3 is CATSRDRTAGPILNEQFF. In DNA, the CDR3 is TGTGCCACCAGCAGAGATCGGACAGCCGGCCCCATCCTCAATGAGCAGTTCTTC.

The rearrangement uses TRBV5-1 and TRBJ2-5, with 9 bases that match TRBD1. The CDR3 runs 14 residues. Germline lookup yields CDR1 SGHRS and CDR2 YFSETQ. The J segment lost 5 bases and the V segment lost 6 bases, leaving 8 bases of the junction unmatched. The CDR3 loop reads CASNVRDRAETQYF. In nucleotides, the CDR3 is TGCGCCAGCAACGTCAGGGACAGGGCCGAGACCCAGTACTTC.

This clone appeared once. The chain employs TRBV9 and TRBJ1-1, with a weak D call TRBD1 (5 bases). This CDR3 contains 15 residues. Trimming cost V 8 bases and J 6 bases, with 23 bases left between them. CDR1 and CDR2 (germline): SGDLS, YYNGEE. CDR3 region: CASLKVAPGRAEAFF. CDR3 in DNA: TGTGCCAGTTTAAAAGTGGCTCCGGGCAGGGCTGAAGCTTTCTTT.

This chain connects TRBV14 to TRBJ2-1; 10 bases fit TRBD2. V shed 4 bases and J 4 bases; nucleotides not matched to a gene: 7. The CDR3 totals 16 residues. From germline, CDR1 is SGHDN and CDR2 FVKESK. The CDR3 bases are TGTGCCAGCAGCCTGGGACTAGCGAGGCGTTACAATGAGCAGTTCTTC. Translated: CASSLGLARRYNEQFF.

This chain links TRBV2 with TRBJ1-2; D gene uncertain. Looked up from germline, CDR1 is SNHLY and CDR2 is FYNNEI. V lost 6 bases, J lost 8 bases, and 7 bases lay in between. The CDR3 runs 10 residues. CDR3 nucleotides: TGTGCCAGCAGACCGTGGGGCTACACCTTC. Its translation is CASRPWGYTF.

This chain connects TRBV18 to TRBJ2-1; TRBD1 agrees at 8 bases. V gave up 5 bases and J gave up 4 bases; unmatched junction bases: 4. The CDR3 is made up of 14 amino acids. CDR1 is KGHSH and CDR2 is LQKENI in the germline V gene. Written as DNA, the CDR3 is TGTGCCAGCTCAGTTTGGACAGGGTACAATGAGCAGTTCTTC. It translates to CASSVWTGYNEQFF.

CDR3 amino acids: CASSLELAGYYEQFF. CDR3 nucleotide sequence: TGTGCCAGCAGCTTAGAACTAGCGGGGTACTATGAGCAGTTCTTC. The J gene is TRBJ2-1, the V gene TRBV11-3; 10 bases line up with TRBD2. Germline V lookup: CDR1 SGHNT, CDR2 YENEEA. The trim removed 0 bases at V and 8 bases at J, leaving 4 bases unmatched. This CDR3 spans 15 amino acids. Full variable domain (missing parts from reference TRBV11-3 and TRBJ2-1): EAGVVQSPRYKIIEKKQPVAFWCNPISGHNTLYWYLQNLGQGPELLIRYENEEAVDDSQLPKDRFSAERLKGVDSTLKIQPAELGDSAVYLCASSLELAGYYEQFFGPGTRLTVL.

V usage is TRBV4-1 and J usage is TRBJ2-7; D call uncertain. Germline V gene sequence: CDR1 MGHRA, CDR2 YSYEKL. With 1 base removed from V and 2 bases from J, the gap between germline ends came to 12 bases. The CDR3 runs to 15 residues. CDR3 protein: CASSQVFSETYEQYF. CDR3 bases: TGCGCCAGCAGCCAAGTTTTCAGCGAGACCTACGAGCAGTACTTC.